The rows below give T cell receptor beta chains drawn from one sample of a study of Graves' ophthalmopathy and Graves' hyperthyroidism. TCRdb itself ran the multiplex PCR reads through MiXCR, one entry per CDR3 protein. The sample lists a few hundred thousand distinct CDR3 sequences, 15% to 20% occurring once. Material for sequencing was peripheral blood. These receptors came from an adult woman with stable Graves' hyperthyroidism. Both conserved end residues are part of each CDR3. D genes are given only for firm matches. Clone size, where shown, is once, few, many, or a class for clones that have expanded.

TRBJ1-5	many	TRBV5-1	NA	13	TGCGCCAGCAGCCACGACAGTAATCAGCCCCAGCATTTT	CASSHDSNQPQHF
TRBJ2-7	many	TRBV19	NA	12	TGTGCCAGTAGTATAGCTCGGGGGGAGCAGTACTTC	CASSIARGEQYF
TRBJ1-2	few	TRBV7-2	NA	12	TGTGCCAGCAGAGGAATAGGAGGGGGCTACACCTTC	CASRGIGGGYTF
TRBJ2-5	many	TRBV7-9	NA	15	TGTGCCAGCAGCGAGAGTAGGTTCTCGAGGGAGACCCAGTACTTC	CASSESRFSRETQYF
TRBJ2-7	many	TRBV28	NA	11	TGTGCCTCCCGGTTAGCCTACGAGCAGTACTTC	CASRLAYEQYF
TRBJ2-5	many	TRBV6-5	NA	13	TGTGCCAGCAGAATCGACGGGGTGGGGACCCAGTACTTC	CASRIDGVGTQYF
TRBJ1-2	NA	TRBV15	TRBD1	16	TGTGCCACCAGCAGACGACTTCGGGACAGGGAGAGAGGCTACACCTTC	CATSRRLRDRERGYTF
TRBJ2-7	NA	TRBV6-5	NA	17	TGTGCCAGCAGTTACTTTCCGGTCTCCGATATTCCTACCGAGCAGTACTTC	CASSYFPVSDIPTEQYF
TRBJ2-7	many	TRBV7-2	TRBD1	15	TGTGCCAGCAGCCCCAGGACAGGGGGTGGGTACGAGCAGTACTTC	CASSPRTGGGYEQYF
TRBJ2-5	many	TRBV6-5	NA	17	TGTGCCAGCAGTCCACTCTATTTTCAAGCGGGCGTGGAGACCCAGTACTTC	CASSPLYFQAGVETQYF
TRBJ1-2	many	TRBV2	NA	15	TGTGCCAGCAGTGAAGAGGGCAGGCTTCTCTATGGCTACACCTTC	CASSEEGRLLYGYTF
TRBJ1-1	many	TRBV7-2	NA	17	TGTGCCAGCAGCTTCCCCAGATCAAGGGGGGAGAACACTGAAGCTTTCTTT	CASSFPRSRGENTEAFF
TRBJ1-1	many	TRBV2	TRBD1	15	TGTGCCAGCAGCAGTAGACAGGGGTCGAACACTGAAGCTTTCTTT	CASSSRQGSNTEAFF
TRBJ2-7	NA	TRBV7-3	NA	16	TGTGCCAGCAGCTTGGTGTCCATGGGGGGATCCTACGAGCAGTACTTC	CASSLVSMGGSYEQYF
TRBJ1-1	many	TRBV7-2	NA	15	TGTGCCAGCAGCACATGGGGTAGGCCAAACACTGAAGCTTTCTTT	CASSTWGRPNTEAFF
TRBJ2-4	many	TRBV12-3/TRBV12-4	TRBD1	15	TGTGCCAGCAGCGGGACAGATCTAGCCAAAAACATTAAGTACTTC	CASSGTDLAKNIKYF
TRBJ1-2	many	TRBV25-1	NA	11	TGTGCCAGCTCGTTAAGGGATGGCTACACCTTC	CASSLRDGYTF
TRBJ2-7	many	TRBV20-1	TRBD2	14	TGCAGTGCTCCGCGTGGCGGGAGAGGTTACGAGCAGTACTTC	CSAPRGGRGYEQYF
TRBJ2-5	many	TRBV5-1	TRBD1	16	TGCGCCAGCAGCTTGGGGACAGGGGGTCCTGAAGAGACCCAGTACTTC	CASSLGTGGPEETQYF
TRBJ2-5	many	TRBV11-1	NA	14	TGTGCCAGCAGCTTAGTCCAGACTGAAGAGACCCAGTACTTC	CASSLVQTEETQYF
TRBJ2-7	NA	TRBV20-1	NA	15	TGCAGTGCACAAGGACGACAGGTTAACTCCTACGAGCAGTACTTC	CSAQGRQVNSYEQYF
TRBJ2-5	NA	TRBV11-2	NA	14	TGTGCCAGCTGCACGGGATGGGGCCAAGAGACCCAGTACTTC	CASCTGWGQETQYF
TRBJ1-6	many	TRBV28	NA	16	TGTGCCAGCAGTTTCCGGAGGAGCTCCTATAATTCACCCCTCCACTTT	CASSFRRSSYNSPLHF
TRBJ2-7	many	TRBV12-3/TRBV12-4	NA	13	TGTGCCAGCAGCTGGGACCCTACCTACGAGCAGTACTTC	CASSWDPTYEQYF
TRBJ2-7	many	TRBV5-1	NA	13	TGCGCCAGCATGTCGGGAACGGGGTACGAGCAGTACTTC	CASMSGTGYEQYF
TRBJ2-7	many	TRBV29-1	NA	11	TGCAGCGTTTACGAAGGGTACGAGCAGTACTTC	CSVYEGYEQYF
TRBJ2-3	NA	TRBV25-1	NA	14	TGTGCCAGCAGTGCGGTTAGCGGCACAGATACGCAGTATTTT	CASSAVSGTDTQYF
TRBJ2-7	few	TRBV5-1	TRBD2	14	TGCGCCAGCAGCTCGGGGACTAGCCCCTACGAGCAGTACTTC	CASSSGTSPYEQYF
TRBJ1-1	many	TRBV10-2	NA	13	TGCGCCAGCAGTGACCCAACCGCGGTGAAAGCTTTCTTT	CASSDPTAVKAFF
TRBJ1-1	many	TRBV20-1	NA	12	TGCGGGCACAAACAGGGTTTCACTGAAGCTTTCTTT	CGHKQGFTEAFF
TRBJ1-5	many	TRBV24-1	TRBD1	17	TGTGCCACCAGTGACCCCCGGGCCACAGGGGGTGATCAGCCCCAGCATTTT	CATSDPRATGGDQPQHF
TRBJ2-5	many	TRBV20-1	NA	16	TGCAGTGCCCCTGATCTGGGCAAGGGGAGGCAAGAGACCCAGTACTTC	CSAPDLGKGRQETQYF
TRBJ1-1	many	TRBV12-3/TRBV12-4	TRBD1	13	TGTGCCAGCAGGGAAGGGGACAGGTCCTCGGCTTTCTTT	CASREGDRSSAFF
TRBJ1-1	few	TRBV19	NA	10	TGTGCCAGTATGGGGGGAAAAGCTTTCTTT	CASMGGKAFF
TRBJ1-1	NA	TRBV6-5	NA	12	TGTGCCAGCAGTTCTAAGGGGACTGAAGCTTTCTTT	CASSSKGTEAFF
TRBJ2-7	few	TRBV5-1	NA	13	TGCGCCAGCAGTAAGGGCAACTCCTACGAGCAGTACTTC	CASSKGNSYEQYF
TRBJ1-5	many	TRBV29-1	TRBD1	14	TGCAGCGTTGCCGCGGGGACAGGGAATCAGCCCCAGCATTTT	CSVAAGTGNQPQHF
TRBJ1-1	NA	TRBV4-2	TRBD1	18	TGTGCCAGCAGCCTTGAACCGGGACAGGGGGCGCTTAACTCTGAAGCTTTCTTT	CASSLEPGQGALNSEAFF
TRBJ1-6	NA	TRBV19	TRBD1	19	TGTGCCAGTAGTATTCGGGGACAGGGGAGCAGCTCCTATAATTCACCCCTCCACTTT	CASSIRGQGSSSYNSPLHF
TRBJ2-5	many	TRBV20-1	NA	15	TGCAGTGCTAGAGATGCGAATCAGGACCAAGAGACCCAGTACTTC	CSARDANQDQETQYF
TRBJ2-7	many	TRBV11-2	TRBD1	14	TGTGCCAGCAGCCCCGACAGGGGGCGATACGAGCAGTACTTC	CASSPDRGRYEQYF
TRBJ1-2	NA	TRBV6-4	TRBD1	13	TGTGCCAGCAGTTTTCAGGGGGCGGAAAGCTACACCTTC	CASSFQGAESYTF
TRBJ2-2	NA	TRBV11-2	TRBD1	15	TGTGCCAGCAGCTCCGGGACAGGGGATCCCGGGGAGCTGTTTTTT	CASSSGTGDPGELFF
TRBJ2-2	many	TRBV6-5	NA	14	TGTGCCAGCAGTTACGGGACCTCGACCGGGGAGCTGTTTTTT	CASSYGTSTGELFF
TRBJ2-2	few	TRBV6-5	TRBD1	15	TGTGCCAGCAGTTACGGTCAGGGGGTCACCGGGGAGCTGTTTTTT	CASSYGQGVTGELFF
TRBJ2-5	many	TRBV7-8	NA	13	TGTGCCAGCAGCTCCCACCAGGGGGAGACCCAGTACTTC	CASSSHQGETQYF
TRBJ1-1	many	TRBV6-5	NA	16	TGTGCCAGCAGTTACCCGGGGGGGGGATTAAACACTGAAGCTTTCTTT	CASSYPGGGLNTEAFF
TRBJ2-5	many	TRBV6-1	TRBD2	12	TGTGCCACTAGCGGGGGGGAAGAGACCCAGTACTTC	CATSGGEETQYF
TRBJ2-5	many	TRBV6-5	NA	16	TGTGCCAGCAGTTCAGCGGACAGACCGACGGAAGAGACCCAGTACTTC	CASSSADRPTEETQYF
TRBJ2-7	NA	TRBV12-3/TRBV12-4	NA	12	TGTGCCAGCAGCCCTACCGTCTACGAGCAGTACTTC	CASSPTVYEQYF
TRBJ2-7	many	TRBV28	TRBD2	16	TGTGCCAGCACCGGGAGGACCACCCAATACTACTACGAGCAGTACTTC	CASTGRTTQYYYEQYF
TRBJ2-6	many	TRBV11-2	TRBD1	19	TGTGCCAGCAGCTTTGAACCGGGACAGGGGGCGTCTGGGGCCAACGTCCTGACTTTC	CASSFEPGQGASGANVLTF
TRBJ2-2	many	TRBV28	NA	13	TGTGCCAGCAGTTTGATTCCCACCGGGGAGCTGTTTTTT	CASSLIPTGELFF